The source of this T cell receptor (beta chain) is a study of response to subunit inactivated influenza vaccine (dated by TCRdb to the late 2010s). As for the study more broadly: Deep quantitative T cell receptor repertoire profiling was used in the study to track responses to a trivalent subunit inactivated influenza vaccine.

There are many counts of this clonotype. Its cognate antigen has yet to be identified. No base-level quality is on record; no much larger clone is a single base apart. General conclusions and limits of the study: According to the authors, only a limited number of new T cells may be recruited by each seasonal influenza vaccination.

The library was built by means of RT-PCR. This sample was sequenced with an Illumina HiSeq 2500. The public reads were reanalyzed by TCRdb: fastp trimming at Q25, MiXCR alignment, in-frame beta chains only. Here each entry gathers all rows of one CDR3 protein and keeps the most common genes and DNA. This sample gives some 500,000 distinct CDR3 sequences in total; roughly 23% of them show up just once. Jointly, the top ten make up over 1.5% of the sample. The TCR comes from a middle-aged man who received an inactivated influenza vaccine. Donor details come from another sample of the same person, matched by shared clones. The sequencing used CD4+ T cells sorted from PBMCs, collected about 5 days after vaccination.

The DNA sequence is TGTGCCAGCAGCCCAAACCAAGAGACCCAGTACTTC. This codes for CASSPNQETQYF. In this chain, TRBV18 is recombined with TRBJ2-5, with the D segment identity uncertain. V was cut back by 8 bases and J by 0 bases, leaving a gap of 7 bases between them. The germline V gene yields KGHSH for CDR1 and LQKENI for CDR2. The CDR3 contains 12 residues, cysteine and phenylalanine counted. Only the CDR3 DNA is retained, 36 bases long and in frame from the first base.